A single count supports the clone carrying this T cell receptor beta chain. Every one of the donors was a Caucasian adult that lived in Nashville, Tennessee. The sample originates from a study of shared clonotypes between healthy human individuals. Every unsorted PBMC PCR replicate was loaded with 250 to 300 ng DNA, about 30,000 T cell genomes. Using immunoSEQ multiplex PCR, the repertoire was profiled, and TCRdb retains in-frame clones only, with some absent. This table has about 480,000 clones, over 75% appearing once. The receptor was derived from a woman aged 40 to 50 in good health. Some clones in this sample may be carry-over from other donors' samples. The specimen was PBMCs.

The CDR3 protein is CASSWSSGYNEQFF. The CDR3 nucleotides are TGTGCCAGCAGCTGGTCTAGCGGCTACAATGAGCAGTTCTTC. The chain has TRBV11-2 and TRBJ2-1, with 7 bases identical to TRBD2. V gave up 4 bases and J gave up 3 bases; unmatched junction bases: 3. This CDR3 has 14 amino acids. The V gene's germline CDR1 is SGHAT and CDR2 FQNNGV.